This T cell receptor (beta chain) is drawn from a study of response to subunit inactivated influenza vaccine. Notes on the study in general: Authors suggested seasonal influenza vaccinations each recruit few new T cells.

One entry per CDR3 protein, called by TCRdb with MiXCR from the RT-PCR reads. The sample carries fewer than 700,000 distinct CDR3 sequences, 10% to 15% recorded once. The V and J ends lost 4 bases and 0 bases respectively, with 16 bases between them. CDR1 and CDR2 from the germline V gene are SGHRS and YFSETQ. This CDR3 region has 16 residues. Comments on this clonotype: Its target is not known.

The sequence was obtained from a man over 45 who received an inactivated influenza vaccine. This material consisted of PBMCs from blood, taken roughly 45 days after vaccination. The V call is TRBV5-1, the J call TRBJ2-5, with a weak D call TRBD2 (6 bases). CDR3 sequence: CASSLSSVYYQETQYF. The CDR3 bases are TGCGCCAGCAGCCTGTCTAGCGTCTATTACCAAGAGACCCAGTACTTC. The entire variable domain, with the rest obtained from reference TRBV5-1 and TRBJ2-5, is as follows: KAGVTQTPRYLIKTRGQQVTLSCSPISGHRSVSWYQQTPGQGLQFLFEYFSETQRNKGNFPGRFSGRQFSNSRSEMNVSTLELGDSALYLCASSLSSVYYQETQYFGPGTRLLVL.